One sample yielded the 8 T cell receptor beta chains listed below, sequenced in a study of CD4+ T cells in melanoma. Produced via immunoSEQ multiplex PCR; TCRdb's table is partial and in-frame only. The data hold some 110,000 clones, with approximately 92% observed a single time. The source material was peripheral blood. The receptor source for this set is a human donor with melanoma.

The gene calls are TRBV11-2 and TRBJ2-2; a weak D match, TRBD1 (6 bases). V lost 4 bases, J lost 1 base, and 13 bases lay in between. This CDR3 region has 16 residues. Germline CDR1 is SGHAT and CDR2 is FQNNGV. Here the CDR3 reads CASSSWTALNTGELFF. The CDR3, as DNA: TGTGCCAGCAGCTCATGGACAGCCCTGAACACCGGGGAGCTGTTTTTT.

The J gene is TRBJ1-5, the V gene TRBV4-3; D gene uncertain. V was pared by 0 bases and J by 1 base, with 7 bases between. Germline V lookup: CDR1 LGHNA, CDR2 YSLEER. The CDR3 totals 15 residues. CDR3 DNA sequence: TGCGCCAGCAGCCAAGAGAAAAGGAGCAATCAGCCCCAGCATTTT. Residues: CASSQEKRSNQPQHF.

CDR3 amino acids: CASSVLAGERETQYF. CDR3 nucleotide sequence: TGTGCCAGCAGCGTACTAGCGGGAGAAAGGGAGACCCAGTACTTC. The chain employs TRBV9 and TRBJ2-5; 10 positions agree with TRBD2. Germline values: CDR1 SGDLS, CDR2 YYNGEE. The CDR3 runs 15 residues. The trim removed 1 base at V and 5 bases at J, leaving 5 bases unmatched. The whole variable domain, filled in from reference TRBV9 and TRBJ2-5, reads DSGVTQTPKHLITATGQRVTLRCSPRSGDLSVYWYQQSLDQGLQFLIQYYNGEERAKGNILERFSAQQFPDLHSELNLSSLELGDSALYFCASSVLAGERETQYFGPGTRLLVL.

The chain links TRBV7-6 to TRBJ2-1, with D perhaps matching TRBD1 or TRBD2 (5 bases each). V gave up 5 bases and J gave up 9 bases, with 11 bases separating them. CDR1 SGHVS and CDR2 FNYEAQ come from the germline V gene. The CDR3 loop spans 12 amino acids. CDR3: CASSLGGGEQFF. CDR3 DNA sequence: TGTGCCAGCAGCCTAGGTGGGGGTGAGCAGTTCTTC. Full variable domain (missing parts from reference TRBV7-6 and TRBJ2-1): GAGVSQSPRYKVTKRGQDVALRCDPISGHVSLYWYRQALGQGPEFLTYFNYEAQQDKSGLPNDRFSAERPEGSISTLTIQRTEQRDSAMYRCASSLGGGEQFFGPGTRLTVL.

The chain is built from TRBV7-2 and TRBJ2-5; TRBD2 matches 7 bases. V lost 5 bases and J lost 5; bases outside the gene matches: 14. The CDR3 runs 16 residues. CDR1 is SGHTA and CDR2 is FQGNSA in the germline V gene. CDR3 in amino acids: CASSPSRLASRETQYF. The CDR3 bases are TGTGCCAGCAGCCCCTCCCGACTAGCAAGTCGGGAGACCCAGTACTTC. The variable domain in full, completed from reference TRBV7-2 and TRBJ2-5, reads GAGVSQSPSNKVTEKGKDVELRCDPISGHTALYWYRQSLGQGLEFLIYFQGNSAPDKSGLPSDRFSAERTGGSVSTLTIQRTQQEDSAVYLCASSPSRLASRETQYFGPGTRLLVL.

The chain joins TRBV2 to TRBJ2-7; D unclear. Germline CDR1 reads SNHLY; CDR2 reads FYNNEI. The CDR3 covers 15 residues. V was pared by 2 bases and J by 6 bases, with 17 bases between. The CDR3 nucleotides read TGTGCCAGCAGTGAAAACATCCACTCTTTAACCGAGCAGTACTTC. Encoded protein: CASSENIHSLTEQYF.

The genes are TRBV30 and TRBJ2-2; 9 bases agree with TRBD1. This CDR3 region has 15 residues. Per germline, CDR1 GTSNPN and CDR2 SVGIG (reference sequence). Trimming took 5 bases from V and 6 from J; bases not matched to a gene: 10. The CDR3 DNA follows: TGTGCCTGGGGAACTCCGGGACAGGGTGCCGGGGAGCTGTTTTTT. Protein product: CAWGTPGQGAGELFF.

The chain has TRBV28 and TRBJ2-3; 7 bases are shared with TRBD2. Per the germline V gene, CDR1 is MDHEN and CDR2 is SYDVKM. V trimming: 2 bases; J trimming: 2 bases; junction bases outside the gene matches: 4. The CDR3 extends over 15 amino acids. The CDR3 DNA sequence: TGTGCCAGCAGTTTAGGTCTAGCGGACACAGATACGCAGTATTTT. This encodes CASSLGLADTDTQYF. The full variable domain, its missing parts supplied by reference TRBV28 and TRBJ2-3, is DVKVTQSSRYLVKRTGEKVFLECVQDMDHENMFWYRQDPGLGLRLIYFSYDVKMKEKGDIPEGYSVSREKKERFSLILESASTNQTSMYLCASSLGLADTDTQYFGPGTRLTVL.